Shown below are 2 T cell receptor beta chains from a single sample sequenced in a study of identical twins. Via MiXCR, TCRdb re-called the 5' RACE reads, giving one row per CDR3 protein. The sample shows roughly 720,000 distinct CDR3 sequences, roughly 18% of them seen only once. These data also formed part of another study, on T cells expressing NK-cell markers.

The sample comprised PBMCs. The origin of the receptors is a woman between 18 and 30 years old in good health.

This clonotype has at least ten counts. V and J are TRBV12-3 or TRBV12-4 and TRBJ2-2; D uncertain. The CDR3 is 15 residues long. V was pared by 7 bases and J by 3 bases, with 15 bases between. The CDR3 sequence: CASTNRAPDTGELFF. Written as DNA, the CDR3 is TGTGCCAGCACCAATCGGGCCCCCGACACCGGGGAGCTGTTTTTT.

This clonotype was seen ten or more times. The chain carries TRBV5-8 and TRBJ2-4; D is perhaps TRBD2 (6 bases). CDR1 and CDR2 (germline): SGHTS, YDEGEE. V was trimmed by 0 bases and J by 7 bases, leaving 8 bases between them. The CDR3 runs 13 residues. DNA for the CDR3: TGTGCCAGCAGCTTGGGGAGGGAGAACATTCAGTACTTC. Translating it yields CASSLGRENIQYF. Full variable domain (missing parts from reference TRBV5-8 and TRBJ2-4): EAGVTQSPTHLIKTRGQQATLRCSPISGHTSVYWYQQALGLGLQFLLWYDEGEERNRGNFPPRFSGRQFPNYSSELNVNALELEDSALYLCASSLGRENIQYFGAGTRLSVL.